The 17 T cell receptor beta chains presented below share a single source sample, sequenced in a study of T-cell memory formation after mild COVID-19 (dated by TCRdb to the early 2020s). The library was prepared using 5' RACE. Instrument on record: Illumina NovaSeq 6000. TCRdb cleaned the public reads at Q25 with fastp, built clones with MiXCR and kept in-frame beta chains. For every CDR3 protein sequence, its rows merge into one entry that carries the most common genes and DNA. The sample records 200,000 to 300,000 distinct CDR3 sequences, around 15% of which are singletons. The leading ten clones occupy 22% of the sample. Sequences were obtained from PBMCs or a T cell subset sorted from them (not recorded which). The receptors here all came from a man in his late teens or twenties who had mild COVID-19 (a few samples of this study predate the infection). The sample titles of this study are shuffled in the database, so cell type and time point are left out; the donor was told from shared clones.

V and J are TRBV7-9 and TRBJ1-2; TRBD1 aligns across 8 bases. This CDR3 spans 13 amino acids. With 6 bases clipped from V and 8 bases from J, the junction kept 8 bases outside the gene matches. Per germline, CDR1 SEHNR and CDR2 FQNEAQ (reference sequence). The DNA for the CDR3 is TGTGCCAGCAGATCAAACAGGGGGGAAGGCTACACCTTC. As protein: CASRSNRGEGYTF.

The J gene is TRBJ1-4, the V gene TRBV5-1, with D unclear. The CDR3 is 15 amino acids. V was shortened by 0 bases and J by 7 bases, with 13 bases between the two germline ends. Germline V gene sequence: CDR1 SGHRS, CDR2 YFSETQ. As DNA, the CDR3 is TGCGCCAGCAGCTTGGATCGGGGTTGGGGTGAAAAACTGTTTTTT. Protein sequence: CASSLDRGWGEKLFF.

The chain links TRBV27 to TRBJ1-1; a weak D match, TRBD1 (5 bases). Germline V gene lookup returns CDR1 MNHEY and CDR2 SMNVEV (reference sequence). This CDR3 spans 15 amino acids. Trimming cost V 1 base and J 4 bases, with 13 bases left between them. The CDR3 here is CASSLWVGGATEAFF. CDR3 nucleotides: TGTGCCAGCAGTTTATGGGTTGGAGGGGCCACTGAAGCTTTCTTT.

This clonotype was detected a few times. This chain uses TRBV5-6 with TRBJ2-7, with D possibly being TRBD2 (6 bases). Trimming took off 3 bases at V and 9 bases at J, with 10 bases between the two ends. Per germline, CDR1 SGHDT and CDR2 YYEEEE. The CDR3 length is 11 residues. The chain's CDR3 is CASSSGLAQYV. As DNA, the CDR3 is TGTGCCAGCAGCTCGGGACTTGCGCAGTACGTC.

This clonotype appeared a few times. The CDR3 nucleotides read TGTGCCAGCAGCTTACCCGACAGGGAGAAGCTGTTTTTT. The encoded protein is CASSLPDREKLFF. The chain carries TRBV11-2 and TRBJ2-2; 7 nucleotides match TRBD1. Germline CDR1 is SGHAT and CDR2 is FQNNGV. The CDR3 length is 13 residues. V shed 2 bases, J shed 12 bases, and the junction held 6 bases outside the gene matches.

The sample holds a few counts of this clonotype. V usage is TRBV7-2 and J usage is TRBJ2-3, with D possibly being TRBD1 (6 bases). Germline values: CDR1 SGHTA, CDR2 FQGNSA. V lost 1 base to trimming and J lost 3 bases, with 8 bases between them. The CDR3 is 14 residues long. The CDR3 sequence is CASSLDRATDTQYF. CDR3 DNA sequence: TGTGCCAGCAGCTTAGACAGGGCGACAGATACGCAGTATTTT.

Details on this clonotype: The CDR3 does not end in the conserved phenylalanine or tryptophan, so this is likely a read error. The chain couples TRBV5-1 to TRBJ2-5, with TRBD2 identical over 8 bases. CDR3 length: 13 amino acids. Germline V gives CDR1 SGHRS, CDR2 YFSETQ. Trimming took 6 bases from V and 5 from J; bases not matched to a gene: 6. The CDR3 DNA reads as TGCGCCAGCATTCCTAGCGGGTCGGAGACCCAGTACTTA. It translates to CASIPSGSETQYL.

The chain recombines TRBV5-1 with TRBJ2-6, with D unresolved. The CDR3 consists of 15 residues. V lost 3 bases and J 0 bases, leaving 7 bases between the germline ends. The germline V gene encodes CDR1 SGHRS and CDR2 YFSETQ. The CDR3 DNA reads TGCGCCAGCAGCTCGGGCTTCTCTGGGGCCAACGTCCTGACTTTC. It is translated as CASSSGFSGANVLTF.

The gene calls are TRBV20-1 and TRBJ2-1; D possibly corresponds to TRBD2 (6 bases). Per germline, CDR1 DFQATT and CDR2 SNEGSKA (reference sequence). The V end lost 4 bases, the J end lost 12 bases, and 13 bases lay between the germline ends. The CDR3 has 11 amino acids. CDR3 nucleotides: TGCAGTGCTAAGGACTATTTGACGCAGTTCTTC. It specifies CSAKDYLTQFF.

The chain joins TRBV18 to TRBJ1-5; TRBD1 is a possible D gene (5 bases). V was shortened by 6 bases and J by 12 bases, with 24 bases between the two germline ends. Germline V lookup: CDR1 KGHSH, CDR2 LQKENI. The CDR3 sequence is 15 residues long. The DNA of the CDR3 is TGTGCCAGCTCCTACCGGGACGGAGAAAGGGGTAACCAGCATTTT. Translated, it gives CASSYRDGERGNQHF. Full variable domain (rest looked up from reference TRBV18 and TRBJ1-5): NAGVMQNPRHLVRRRGQEARLRCSPMKGHSHVYWYRQLPEEGLKFMVYLQKENIIDESGMPKERFSAEFPKEGPSILRIQQVVRGDSAAYFCASSYRDGERGNQHFGDGTRLSIL.

This clonotype has a handful of counts. V and J are TRBV7-2 and TRBJ1-5, with 8 positions matching TRBD1. The CDR3 is made up of 14 amino acids. Germline V gene data show CDR1 as SGHTA and CDR2 as FQGNSA. Trimming removed 5 bases from V and 8 bases from J; junction bases left unmatched: 8. The CDR3 loop reads CASSAQGEWEPQHF. CDR3 DNA sequence: TGTGCCAGCAGCGCACAGGGGGAATGGGAGCCCCAGCATTTT.

This clonotype showed up just a few times. The chain joins TRBV12-3 or TRBV12-4 to TRBJ2-3; a possible D gene is TRBD1 (6 bases). The CDR3 totals 14 residues. Trimming shortened V by 3 bases and J by 6 bases, and 13 bases separated the two germline ends. The CDR3 loop reads CASSFGGPADTQYF. The CDR3 region has the DNA TGTGCCAGCAGTTTTGGGGGCCCAGCGGATACGCAGTATTTT.

The chain couples TRBV12-3 or TRBV12-4 to TRBJ2-7, with TRBD2 matching over 10 bases. The CDR3 has 13 residues. Trimming took 5 bases from V and 7 from J; bases not matched to a gene: 5. The CDR3 is CASSPQLAGEQYF. The CDR3 DNA sequence: TGTGCCAGCAGTCCCCAACTAGCGGGGGAGCAGTACTTC.

The V gene is TRBV6-5, the J gene TRBJ2-2; the D is unclear. V was trimmed by 3 bases and J by 1 base, leaving 6 bases between them. The length of the CDR3 is 14 residues. Looked up from germline, CDR1 is MNHEY and CDR2 is SVGAGI. The CDR3 DNA is TGTGCCAGCAGTTATGGGGAGAACACCGGGGAGCTGTTTTTT. It yields the protein CASSYGENTGELFF.

This clonotype has just a few counts. The chain combines TRBV27 with TRBJ1-2, with 8 nucleotides matching TRBD1. The CDR3 extends over 13 amino acids. V was clipped by 0 bases and J by 11 bases; unmatched bases: 5. The germline CDR1 and CDR2 sequences are MNHEY and SMNVEV (reference sequence). The CDR3 is CASSLSGQGGYTF. The CDR3 nucleotides are TGTGCCAGCAGTTTATCTGGACAGGGAGGTTACACCTTC.

The rearrangement joins TRBV6-5 to TRBJ1-5, with D possibly TRBD1 on 5 matching bases. V lost 6 bases to trimming and J lost 9 bases, with 18 bases between them. The V gene's germline CDR1 is MNHEY and CDR2 SVGAGI. CDR3 size: 14 residues. CDR3: CASSVRDPLGPQHF. In nucleotides, the CDR3 is TGTGCCAGCAGCGTCCGGGACCCCTTAGGGCCCCAGCATTTT.

This clonotype was seen only a few times. The chain joins TRBV7-8 to TRBJ2-1, with a tentative D call TRBD2 (6 bases). Looked up from germline, CDR1 is SGHVS and CDR2 is FQNEAQ. The CDR3 runs to 14 residues. The V end was cut by 5 bases, the J end by 8 bases, with 16 bases between. The CDR3 nucleotides read TGTGCCAGCAGCCCAGTGGGTGAGCGGGATGAGCAGTTCTTC. It codes for CASSPVGERDEQFF.